These 14 T cell receptor beta chains came from one sample sequenced in a study of blood T cell repertoires in COVID-19. Method: immunoSEQ multiplex PCR; TCRdb's copy keeps in-frame clones and lacks some. In the table there are almost 350,000 clones, about nine tenths of which are singletons. The specimen sequenced was peripheral blood. The receptors stem from a woman aged 55-69 years with COVID-19, enrolled during active disease.

The chain is built from TRBV7-6 and TRBJ1-4; 9 bases agree with TRBD1. This CDR3 contains 20 residues. Per the germline V gene, CDR1 is SGHVS and CDR2 is FNYEAQ. The V and J ends lost 1 base and 0 bases, in that order; junction bases with no gene match: 12. CDR3: CASSLEVAGQGIPTNEKLFF. CDR3 DNA sequence: TGTGCCAGCAGCTTAGAGGTGGCGGGACAGGGAATCCCAACTAATGAAAAACTGTTTTTT.

This clone was seen just once. Additional DNA sequences in this sample encode the identical CDR3. This rearrangement joins TRBV18 to TRBJ1-1, with 7 bases matching TRBD1. The CDR3 sequence is 14 residues long. The J segment lost 1 base and the V segment lost 3 bases, leaving 2 bases of the junction unmatched. Looked up from germline, CDR1 is KGHSH and CDR2 is LQKENI. This CDR3 is CASSPGTENTEAFF. The CDR3 DNA follows: TGTGCCAGCTCACCCGGGACAGAGAACACTGAAGCTTTCTTT.

This chain links TRBV30 with TRBJ1-4; D unresolved. CDR3 length: 15 residues. Germline V gives CDR1 GTSNPN, CDR2 SVGIG (reference sequence). The V end lost 0 bases, the J end lost 5 bases, and 13 bases lay between the germline ends. This CDR3 reads CAWSVQSIRNEKLFF. For the CDR3, the DNA is TGTGCCTGGAGTGTACAGAGCATAAGAAATGAAAAACTGTTTTTT.

This chain connects TRBV5-1 to TRBJ2-1; TRBD2 is a possible D gene (5 bases). The germline CDR1 and CDR2 sequences are SGHRS and YFSETQ. This CDR3 spans 14 amino acids. Trimming removed 3 bases from V and 2 bases from J, with 9 bases in between. CDR3 sequence: CASSSGWAYNEQFF. As DNA, the CDR3 is TGCGCCAGCAGCTCGGGGTGGGCCTACAATGAGCAGTTCTTC. Based on the CDR3 plus reference TRBV5-1 and TRBJ2-1, the full variable domain is KAGVTQTPRYLIKTRGQQVTLSCSPISGHRSVSWYQQTPGQGLQFLFEYFSETQRNKGNFPGRFSGRQFSNSRSEMNVSTLELGDSALYLCASSSGWAYNEQFFGPGTRLTVL.

This clone was counted a single time. The chain carries TRBV19 and TRBJ1-2; 7 positions match TRBD1. J gave up 4 bases and V 7 bases, and 12 bases lay outside the gene matches. Germline CDR1 is LNHDA and CDR2 is SQIVND (reference sequence). The CDR3 totals 15 residues. CDR3 nucleotide sequence: TGTGCCAGTACCCCTGAGAGGGGGCAGATCTATGGCTACACCTTC. It is translated as CASTPERGQIYGYTF.

The count of this clone is one. The chain has TRBV5-6 and TRBJ1-1, with D tentatively TRBD1 (6 bases). Germline V gives CDR1 SGHDT, CDR2 YYEEEE. Trimming pared 1 base from V and 6 bases from J, leaving 19 bases between. There are 16 residues in the CDR3. The CDR3 DNA reads TGTGCCAGCAGCTTGTTCCGTGCAACAGGGAAGCCTGAAGCTTTCTTT. Residues: CASSLFRATGKPEAFF.

The chain joins TRBV5-1 to TRBJ2-7; 8 bases align to TRBD1. This CDR3 comprises 13 residues. The germline gives CDR1 SGHRS, CDR2 YFSETQ. With 4 bases clipped from V and 8 bases from J, the junction kept 8 bases outside the gene matches. CDR3 in DNA: TGCGCCAGCAGCGACTGGACAGGGTTGAAGCAGTACTTC. It specifies CASSDWTGLKQYF.

The V call is TRBV27, the J call TRBJ1-5; D unclear. Per the germline V gene, CDR1 is MNHEY and CDR2 is SMNVEV (reference sequence). The CDR3 length is 16 residues. V lost 2 bases and J lost 3, with 14 bases in between. This CDR3 is CASSLGPVEPNQPQHF. CDR3 DNA: TGTGCCAGCAGTTTAGGGCCGGTTGAACCCAATCAGCCCCAGCATTTT.

The chain combines TRBV18 with TRBJ1-5; D is ambiguous. The V gene's germline CDR1 is KGHSH and CDR2 LQKENI. The CDR3 covers 13 residues. The V end lost 6 bases, the J end lost 4 bases, and 10 bases lay between the germline ends. DNA for the CDR3: TGTGCCAGCTCCCGGGAGGAAAATCAGCCCCAGCATTTT. It translates to CASSREENQPQHF.

V is TRBV20-1 and J is TRBJ1-1, with a tentative D call TRBD1 (5 bases). This CDR3 has 12 amino acids. V was clipped by 3 bases and J by 2 bases, with 7 bases between them. The germline V gene has CDR1 DFQATT and CDR2 SNEGSKA (reference sequence). CDR3 in amino acids: CSASWGNTEAFF. CDR3 nucleotide sequence: TGCAGTGCTAGTTGGGGCAACACTGAAGCTTTCTTT.

The CDR3 DNA reads TGCGCCAGCAGCTTGCTTCCGGGATCCCCAGATACGCAGTATTTT. Encoded protein: CASSLLPGSPDTQYF. V and J are TRBV5-1 and TRBJ2-3, with a weak D call TRBD2 (5 bases). This CDR3 comprises 15 residues. Germline CDR1 SGHRS, CDR2 YFSETQ. Trimming took 1 base from V and 4 from J, leaving 13 bases between them.

The chain recombines TRBV18 with TRBJ1-6; D is possibly TRBD1 (6 bases). V was trimmed by 2 bases and J by 5 bases, leaving 10 bases between them. Germline assignment: CDR1 KGHSH and CDR2 LQKENI. The CDR3 is 15 residues long. In DNA, the CDR3 is TGTGCCAGCTCACCAAGGGCAGGGGATAATTCACCCCTCCACTTT. Its translation is CASSPRAGDNSPLHF.

Only a few counts were recorded for this clone. The V call is TRBV6-6, the J call TRBJ1-1, with D possibly being TRBD1 (5 bases). V shed 7 bases and J shed 2 bases, with 17 bases lying between them. This CDR3 contains 15 residues. Looked up from germline, CDR1 is MNHNY and CDR2 is SVGAGI (reference sequence). The CDR3 sequence is CASIRRGHTNTEAFF. The CDR3 nucleotides are TGTGCCAGCATCCGACGCGGACACACTAACACTGAAGCTTTCTTT.

This chain joins TRBV5-1 and TRBJ2-2; 13 bases match TRBD2. Germline CDR1 SGHRS, CDR2 YFSETQ. The V gene end was trimmed by 3 bases and the J gene end by 4 bases; junction bases not matched to a gene: 3. The CDR3 is made up of 16 amino acids. The CDR3 loop reads CASSSLAGGSTGELFF. For the CDR3, the DNA is TGCGCCAGCAGCTCACTAGCGGGAGGGAGCACCGGGGAGCTGTTTTTT. Combining the CDR3 with reference TRBV5-1 and TRBJ2-2 gives the whole variable domain KAGVTQTPRYLIKTRGQQVTLSCSPISGHRSVSWYQQTPGQGLQFLFEYFSETQRNKGNFPGRFSGRQFSNSRSEMNVSTLELGDSALYLCASSSLAGGSTGELFFGEGSRLTVL.